This T cell receptor (beta chain) stems from a study of CD8+ T cells in alopecia areata. Reverse transcription of extracted RNA yielded cDNA, which provided the sequencing template. The protocol was immunoSEQ multiplex PCR, while the TCRdb copy is restricted to in-frame clones and leaves out a portion. The profile shows roughly 150,000 clones, 55% to 65% of them singletons. Cell sorting was applied to PBMCs, and CD4+ and CD8+ T cells were collected. Notes on this clone: What it binds is unknown.

Study-level results: An increase in clonality over normal scalp was evident in lesional scalp, especially alopecia totalis/universalis. Sharing of TCRs across patients appeared less clear than in mice, possibly for HLA-related reasons.

The germline V gene encodes CDR1 MNHEY and CDR2 SVGAGI. This CDR3 spans 15 amino acids. Unmatched junction bases numbered 8, after V lost 6 bases and J lost 3 bases. The chain recombines TRBV6-5 with TRBJ2-7, with 10 bases that match TRBD1. Sequenced: CD4+ T cells sorted from blood. This clonotype was sampled from a human donor in good health. This CDR3 is CASRQRDRGNYEQYF. CDR3 DNA: TGTGCCAGCAGACAACGGGACAGGGGTAACTACGAGCAGTACTTC.